This record covers a single T cell receptor (beta chain). This sample is drawn from a study of control samples from healthy donors and cancer patients. Produced via immunoSEQ multiplex PCR; TCRdb's table is partial and in-frame only. The table has some 77,000 clones, 70% to 90% seen once. The receptor was derived from an older woman in good health. The sample comprised blood.

Here the CDR3 DNA reads TGTGCCACCAGTGATACTTCGGACCGCTGGAATACGCAGTATTTT. Amino acids: CATSDTSDRWNTQYF. This rearrangement joins TRBV24-1 to TRBJ2-3; D gene ambiguous. The germline V and J ends were trimmed by 3 bases and 7 bases, with 16 bases remaining between them. The CDR3 is made up of 15 amino acids. The germline CDR1 and CDR2 sequences are KGHDR and SFDVKD.